The entry below gives a single T cell receptor (beta chain) sequence along with its context. TCRdb recomputed calls from the reads with MiXCR, one row per CDR3 protein. The sample has some 200,000 distinct CDR3 sequences, about 21% seen once. This record belongs to a study of T cell repertoires in cytomegalovirus infection. The V end was cut by 6 bases, the J end by 1 base, with 9 bases between. CDR3 length: 12 residues. CDR1 and CDR2 (germline): DFQATT, SNEGSKA (reference sequence). Sequencing was carried out using PBMCs. V gene TRBV20-1 combines with J gene TRBJ1-1; D is unresolved. This clonotype was obtained from a human donor in good health (CMV status not recorded). Some clones in this sample may be carry-over from other donors' samples. CDR3 region: CSAQEGNTEAFF. For the CDR3, the DNA is TGCAGTGCCCAAGAGGGGAACACTGAAGCTTTCTTT.